This TCR beta chain was captured by sequencing in a study of cytomegalovirus exposure and HLA in healthy donors. Notes on the study in general: Most subjects had HLA-A and HLA-B alleles reportedly predicted accurately by TCR beta sequences. What a later analysis reportedly showed was that an Asian-associated ancestry cluster had fewer N-insertions than the approximately 700-donor mean. Later analysis demonstrated an association between a missense DCLRE1C variant and TCR beta V- and J-gene trimming.

On this clone: Its antigen is unidentified.

In germline, CDR1 is SEHNR, CDR2 FQNEAQ (reference sequence). V shed 3 bases, J shed 4 bases, and the junction held 7 bases outside the gene matches. The CDR3 covers 16 residues. The study ran its PCR with 60 Vbeta and 13 Jbeta primers. Assay: immunoSEQ multiplex PCR; the TCRdb copy retains only in-frame clones and omits some. This sample carries some 45,000 clones, about nine tenths of them seen once, and the ten largest clones take more than 7.5%. The TCR originated in a middle-aged woman in good health and CMV-seropositive. Sequenced material: PBMCs. The rearrangement joins TRBV7-9 to TRBJ1-5; 9 bases match TRBD1. CDR3 nucleotides: TGTGCCAGCAGCTTTGGGCCGGGACAGGGTAATCAGCCCCAGCATTTT. It translates to CASSFGPGQGNQPQHF.